A selection of T cell receptor beta chains follows, all from one sample in a study of T-cell memory formation after mild COVID-19. TCRdb reanalysed the 5' RACE reads using MiXCR and keeps one entry per CDR3 protein. The sample has some 270,000 distinct CDR3 sequences; approximately 15% are singletons. The sequenced sample consisted of PBMCs or a T cell subset sorted from them (not recorded which). These receptors were collected from an adult woman who had mild COVID-19 (a few samples of this study predate the infection). Cell type and time point are not known. Each CDR3 is given without its conserved first and last residue.

len: 14
v_gene: TRBV18
j_gene: TRBJ1-4
CDR3aa: ASMNTVTTPRGKLF

len: 14
v_gene: TRBV7-2
j_gene: TRBJ2-3
CDR3aa: ASSLIAGREADTQY

len: 12
v_gene: TRBV24-1
j_gene: TRBJ1-1
CDR3aa: ATAAGGVGTEAF

len: 12
v_gene: TRBV4-1
j_gene: TRBJ2-1
CDR3aa: ASAPFDLNNEQF

len: 14
v_gene: TRBV12-3/TRBV12-4
j_gene: TRBJ2-2
CDR3aa: ASSLPPTGNTGELF

len: 17
v_gene: TRBV12-3/TRBV12-4
j_gene: TRBJ2-2
CDR3aa: ASSLTTSGGFTFTGELF

len: 13
v_gene: TRBV12-3/TRBV12-4
j_gene: TRBJ1-4
CDR3aa: ASSFQRGREGKLF

len: 15
v_gene: TRBV7-9
j_gene: TRBJ2-3
CDR3aa: ASRRRHPTGGADTQY

len: 12
v_gene: TRBV20-1
j_gene: TRBJ1-5
CDR3aa: SARDGLGGQPQH

len: 12
v_gene: TRBV7-6
j_gene: TRBJ2-5
CDR3aa: ASSLSPRRETQY

len: 11
v_gene: TRBV12-3/TRBV12-4
j_gene: TRBJ2-7
CDR3aa: ASSGTVSYEQY

len: 9
v_gene: TRBV29-1
j_gene: TRBJ2-1
CDR3aa: SVEVNDEQF

len: 13
v_gene: TRBV15
j_gene: TRBJ2-5
CDR3aa: ATSRARTRTETQY

len: 16
v_gene: TRBV12-3/TRBV12-4
j_gene: TRBJ2-2
CDR3aa: ASSTLLRTSVATGELF

len: 12
v_gene: TRBV14
j_gene: TRBJ2-3
CDR3aa: ASSQDRATDTQY

len: 13
v_gene: TRBV6-2/TRBV6-3
j_gene: TRBJ2-6
CDR3aa: ASSYRYSGANVLT

len: 11
v_gene: TRBV6-6
j_gene: TRBJ1-5
CDR3aa: ASRPPDSQPQH

len: 12
v_gene: TRBV5-1
j_gene: TRBJ2-7
CDR3aa: ASSFGQGSGEQY

len: 12
v_gene: TRBV12-3/TRBV12-4
j_gene: .
CDR3aa: ASSLLQSNQPQY

len: 14
v_gene: TRBV24-1
j_gene: TRBJ2-1
CDR3aa: ATSDPYGQFYNEQF

len: 14
v_gene: TRBV7-3
j_gene: TRBJ2-1
CDR3aa: ASSLGGGVSHNEQF

len: 10
v_gene: TRBV11-2
j_gene: TRBJ1-5
CDR3aa: ASSLSGRPQH

len: 11
v_gene: TRBV29-1
j_gene: TRBJ1-5
CDR3aa: SVTGTAGQPQH

len: 18
v_gene: TRBV4-2
j_gene: TRBJ2-3
CDR3aa: ASSQDSLAGVGGGTDTQY

len: 15
v_gene: TRBV30
j_gene: TRBJ2-1
CDR3aa: AWSVGTKRGGRYEQF

len: 14
v_gene: TRBV7-6
j_gene: TRBJ2-1
CDR3aa: ASSLIKLAGVPEQF

len: 13
v_gene: TRBV5-1
j_gene: TRBJ2-1
CDR3aa: ASSLVMGTYNEQF

len: 11
v_gene: TRBV7-2
j_gene: TRBJ1-1
CDR3aa: ASGPVRDTEAF

len: 9
v_gene: TRBV12-3/TRBV12-4
j_gene: TRBJ1-3
CDR3aa: ASRRVDTIY

len: 13
v_gene: TRBV5-6
j_gene: TRBJ2-5
CDR3aa: ASSLRQGGRETQY

len: 12
v_gene: TRBV18
j_gene: TRBJ2-1
CDR3aa: ASSPLDTYNEQF

len: 14
v_gene: TRBV15
j_gene: TRBJ2-5
CDR3aa: ATSRESGGAGETQY

len: 9
v_gene: TRBV19
j_gene: TRBJ1-2
CDR3aa: ASGIGYGYT

len: 12
v_gene: TRBV6-2/TRBV6-3
j_gene: TRBJ2-7
CDR3aa: ASSSRGQGIGQY